This entry lists 10 T cell receptor beta chains sequenced from one sample in a study of blood T cell repertoires in COVID-19. TCRdb keeps only in-frame clones here, not all; method: immunoSEQ multiplex PCR. The data contain about 430,000 clones, approximately 91% of them singletons. The sequenced sample consisted of PBMCs or T cells enriched from blood (not recorded which). The receptors were sampled from a woman in her late teens or twenties who had been exposed to COVID-19.

This clone was recorded once. The chain recombines TRBV11-2 with TRBJ2-7; 12 bases align to TRBD2. Germline V CDR1 and CDR2: SGHAT, FQNNGV. The CDR3 extends over 19 amino acids. With 3 bases clipped from V and 4 bases from J, the junction kept 16 bases outside the gene matches. The CDR3 DNA follows: TGTGCCAGCAGCTTCCCGGGACTAGCGGGCCCCGGAGTCCATTACGAGCAGTACTTC. It is translated as CASSFPGLAGPGVHYEQYF.

The chain has TRBV7-9 and TRBJ1-4; D gene ambiguous. The CDR3 totals 14 residues. V lost 4 bases and J lost 2, with 8 bases in between. Germline V gives CDR1 SEHNR, CDR2 FQNEAQ (reference sequence). DNA for the CDR3: TGTGCCAGCAGCTATTTCGGTACTAATGAAAAACTGTTTTTT. Its protein is CASSYFGTNEKLFF.

V is TRBV29-1 and J is TRBJ2-1; 9 bases fit TRBD2. The germline V gene has CDR1 SQVTM and CDR2 ANQGSEA. With 0 bases clipped from V and 0 bases from J, the junction kept 15 bases outside the gene matches. This CDR3 contains 20 residues. Here the CDR3 DNA reads TGCAGCGTTGAAGACGAGGTAAACGCGGTAGCGGGGGTCTCCTACAATGAGCAGTTCTTC. This translates into CSVEDEVNAVAGVSYNEQFF.

This clone is a singleton in its sample. The chain joins TRBV7-9 to TRBJ2-3; a weak D match, TRBD2 (6 bases). Trimming took off 2 bases at V and 8 bases at J, with 14 bases between the two ends. This CDR3 contains 14 residues. Germline lookup yields CDR1 SEHNR and CDR2 FQNEAQ (reference sequence). DNA for the CDR3: TGTGCCAGCAGCTTAAGGGGCGGGGCGGGTACGCAGTATTTT. Translation: CASSLRGGAGTQYF.

The gene calls are TRBV10-1 and TRBJ2-7; 9 nucleotides match TRBD1. The CDR3 consists of 14 residues. Germline V CDR1 and CDR2: WNHNN, SYGVQD (reference sequence). The junction had 8 bases not matched to a gene; V was cut back by 6 bases and J by 5 bases. The CDR3 protein is CASSTGQGIDEQYF. The CDR3 coding sequence is TGCGCCAGCAGCACGGGACAGGGTATTGACGAGCAGTACTTC.

This chain uses TRBV6-5 with TRBJ1-1, with 8 bases aligning to TRBD1. This CDR3 comprises 15 residues. The trim removed 2 bases at V and 5 bases at J, leaving 7 bases unmatched. CDR1 MNHEY and CDR2 SVGAGI come from the germline V gene. The CDR3 sequence: CASSYPGGAKTEAFF. The CDR3 DNA is TGTGCCAGCAGTTACCCAGGGGGCGCAAAGACTGAAGCTTTCTTT.

The chain recombines TRBV19 with TRBJ1-2, with unresolved D. CDR3 length equals 12 residues. The V and J ends lost 9 bases and 2 bases respectively, with 10 bases between them. The germline gives CDR1 LNHDA, CDR2 SQIVND (reference sequence). In nucleotides, the CDR3 is TGTGCCAGCGCCCCAGGAAACTATGGCTACACCTTC. It yields the protein CASAPGNYGYTF. Full variable domain (missing parts from reference TRBV19 and TRBJ1-2): DGGITQSPKYLFRKEGQNVTLSCEQNLNHDAMYWYRQDPGQGLRLIYYSQIVNDFQKGDIAEGYSVSREKKESFPLTVTSAQKNPTAFYLCASAPGNYGYTFGSGTRLTVV.

The chain links TRBV7-9 to TRBJ2-2, with a tentative D call TRBD1 (5 bases). The CDR3 runs to 12 residues. The V end was cut by 5 bases, the J end by 6 bases, with 7 bases between. Germline V CDR1 and CDR2: SEHNR, FQNEAQ (reference sequence). This CDR3 reads CASSQGAGELFF. In nucleotides, the CDR3 is TGTGCCAGCAGCCAAGGGGCCGGGGAGCTGTTTTTT.

The CDR3 DNA reads as TGTGCCAGCTCGCCGGGGGGCATGAACACTGAAGCTTTCTTT. Residues: CASSPGGMNTEAFF. The chain has TRBV18 and TRBJ1-1, with D perhaps matching TRBD1 (6 bases). CDR1 and CDR2 (germline): KGHSH, LQKENI. V was pared by 6 bases and J by 0 bases, with 11 bases between. CDR3 size: 14 residues.

This clone was picked up one time. This chain links TRBV7-9 with TRBJ1-4; a possible D gene is TRBD1 (6 bases). Germline loops: CDR1 SEHNR, CDR2 FQNEAQ (reference sequence). With 5 bases removed from V and 5 bases from J, the gap between germline ends came to 12 bases. The length of the CDR3 is 14 residues. The CDR3 nucleotides are TGTGCCAGCAGCCGGGACATCGAAAATGAAAAACTGTTTTTT. Encoded protein: CASSRDIENEKLFF.